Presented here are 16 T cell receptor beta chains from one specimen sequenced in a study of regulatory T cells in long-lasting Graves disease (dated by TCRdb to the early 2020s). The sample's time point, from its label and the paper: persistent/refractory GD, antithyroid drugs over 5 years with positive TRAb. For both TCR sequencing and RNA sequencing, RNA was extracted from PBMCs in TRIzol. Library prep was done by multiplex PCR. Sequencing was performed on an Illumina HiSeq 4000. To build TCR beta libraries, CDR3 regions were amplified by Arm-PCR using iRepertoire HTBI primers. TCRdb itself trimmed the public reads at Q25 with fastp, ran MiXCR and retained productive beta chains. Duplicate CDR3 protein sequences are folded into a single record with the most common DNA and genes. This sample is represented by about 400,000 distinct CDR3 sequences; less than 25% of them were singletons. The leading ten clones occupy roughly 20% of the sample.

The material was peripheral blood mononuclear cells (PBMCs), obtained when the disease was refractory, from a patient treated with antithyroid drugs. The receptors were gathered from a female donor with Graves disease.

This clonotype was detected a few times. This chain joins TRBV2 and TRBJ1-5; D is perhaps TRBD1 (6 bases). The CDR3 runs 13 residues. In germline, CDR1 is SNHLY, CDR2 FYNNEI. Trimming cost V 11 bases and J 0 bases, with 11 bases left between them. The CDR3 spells CAGQKDSNQPQHF. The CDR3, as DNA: TGTGCCGGACAGAAGGATAGCAATCAGCCCCAGCATTTT.

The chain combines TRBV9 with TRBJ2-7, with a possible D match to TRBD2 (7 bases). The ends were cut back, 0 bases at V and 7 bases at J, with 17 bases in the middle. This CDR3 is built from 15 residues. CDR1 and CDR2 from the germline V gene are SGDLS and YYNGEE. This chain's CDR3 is CASSVEGGGPREQYF. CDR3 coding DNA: TGTGCCAGCAGCGTAGAGGGGGGAGGGCCTCGAGAGCAGTACTTC.

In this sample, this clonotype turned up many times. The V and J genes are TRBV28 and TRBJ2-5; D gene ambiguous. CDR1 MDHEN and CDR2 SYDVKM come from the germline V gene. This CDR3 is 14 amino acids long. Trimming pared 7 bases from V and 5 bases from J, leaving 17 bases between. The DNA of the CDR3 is TGTGCCAGCACCTACGGGTGGTTGGGGGAGACCCAGTACTTC. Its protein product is CASTYGWLGETQYF. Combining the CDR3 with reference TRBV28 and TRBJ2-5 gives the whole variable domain DVKVTQSSRYLVKRTGEKVFLECVQDMDHENMFWYRQDPGLGLRLIYFSYDVKMKEKGDIPEGYSVSREKKERFSLILESASTNQTSMYLCASTYGWLGETQYFGPGTRLLVL.

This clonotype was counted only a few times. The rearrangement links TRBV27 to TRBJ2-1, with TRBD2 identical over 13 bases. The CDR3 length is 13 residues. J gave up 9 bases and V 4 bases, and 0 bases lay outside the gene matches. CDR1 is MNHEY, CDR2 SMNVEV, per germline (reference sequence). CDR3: CASSWTSGSEQFF. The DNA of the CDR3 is TGTGCCAGCAGTTGGACTAGCGGGAGTGAGCAGTTCTTC.

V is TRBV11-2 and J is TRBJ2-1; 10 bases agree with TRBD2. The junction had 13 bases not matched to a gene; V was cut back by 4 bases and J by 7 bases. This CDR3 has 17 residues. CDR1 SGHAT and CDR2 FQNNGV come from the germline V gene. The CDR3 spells CASSYHRGGLAPNEQFF. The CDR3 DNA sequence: TGTGCCAGCAGCTACCACCGAGGGGGACTAGCGCCGAATGAGCAGTTCTTC.

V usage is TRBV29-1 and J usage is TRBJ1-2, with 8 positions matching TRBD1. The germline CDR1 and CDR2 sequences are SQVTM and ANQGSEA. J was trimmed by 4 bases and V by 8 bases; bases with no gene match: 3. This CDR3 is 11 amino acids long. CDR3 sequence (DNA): TGCAGCACCAGGGGGCCCTATGGCTACACCTTC. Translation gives CSTRGPYGYTF.

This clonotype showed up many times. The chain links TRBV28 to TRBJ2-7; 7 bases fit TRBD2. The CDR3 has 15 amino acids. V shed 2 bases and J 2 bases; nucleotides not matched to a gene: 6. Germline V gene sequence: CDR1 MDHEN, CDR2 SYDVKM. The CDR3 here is CASSLGRERTYEQYF. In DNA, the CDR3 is TGTGCCAGCAGTTTAGGGCGGGAGCGCACCTACGAGCAGTACTTC.

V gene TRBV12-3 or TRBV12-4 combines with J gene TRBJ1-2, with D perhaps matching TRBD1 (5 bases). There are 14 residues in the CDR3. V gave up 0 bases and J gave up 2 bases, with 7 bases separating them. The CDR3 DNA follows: TGTGCCAGCAGTTTAGCAAACAGGAACTATGGCTACACCTTC. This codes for CASSLANRNYGYTF.

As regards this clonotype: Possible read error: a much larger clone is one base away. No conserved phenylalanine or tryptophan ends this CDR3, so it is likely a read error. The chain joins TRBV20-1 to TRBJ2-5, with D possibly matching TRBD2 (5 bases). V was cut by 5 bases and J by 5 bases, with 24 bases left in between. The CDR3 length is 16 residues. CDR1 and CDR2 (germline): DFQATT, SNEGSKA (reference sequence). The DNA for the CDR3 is TGCAGTGCTGGAAGACCCTCTGGACCCCGAGGGGAGACCCAGTACTCC. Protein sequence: CSAGRPSGPRGETQYS.

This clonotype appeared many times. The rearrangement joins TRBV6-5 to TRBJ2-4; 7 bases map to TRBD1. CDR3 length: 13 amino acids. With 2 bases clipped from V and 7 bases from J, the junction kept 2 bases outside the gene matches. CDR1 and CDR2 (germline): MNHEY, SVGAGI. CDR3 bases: TGTGCCAGCAGTTACGACAGGGACAACATTCAGTACTTC. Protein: CASSYDRDNIQYF.

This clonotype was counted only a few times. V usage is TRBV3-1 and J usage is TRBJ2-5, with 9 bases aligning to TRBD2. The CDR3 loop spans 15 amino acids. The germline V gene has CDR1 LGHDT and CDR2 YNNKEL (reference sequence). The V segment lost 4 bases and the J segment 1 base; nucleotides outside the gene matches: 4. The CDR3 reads CASSPPSGTQETQYF. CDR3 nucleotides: TGTGCCAGCAGCCCGCCTAGCGGGACCCAAGAGACCCAGTACTTC.

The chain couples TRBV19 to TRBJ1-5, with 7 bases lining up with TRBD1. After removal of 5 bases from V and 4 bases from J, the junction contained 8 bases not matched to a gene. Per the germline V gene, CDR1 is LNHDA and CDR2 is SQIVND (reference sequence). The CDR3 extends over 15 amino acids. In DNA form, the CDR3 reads TGTGCCAGTAGTCCTTGGGGCAGGGGGAATCAGCCCCAGCATTTT. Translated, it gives CASSPWGRGNQPQHF.

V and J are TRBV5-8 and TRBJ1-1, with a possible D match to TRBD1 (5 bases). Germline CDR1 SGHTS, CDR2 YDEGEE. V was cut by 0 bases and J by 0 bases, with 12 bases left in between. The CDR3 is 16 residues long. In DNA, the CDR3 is TGTGCCAGCAGCTTGGCTCTGGCAGGGATGAACACTGAAGCTTTCTTT. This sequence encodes CASSLALAGMNTEAFF. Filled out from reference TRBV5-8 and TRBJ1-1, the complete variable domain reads EAGVTQSPTHLIKTRGQQATLRCSPISGHTSVYWYQQALGLGLQFLLWYDEGEERNRGNFPPRFSGRQFPNYSSELNVNALELEDSALYLCASSLALAGMNTEAFFGQGTRLTVV.

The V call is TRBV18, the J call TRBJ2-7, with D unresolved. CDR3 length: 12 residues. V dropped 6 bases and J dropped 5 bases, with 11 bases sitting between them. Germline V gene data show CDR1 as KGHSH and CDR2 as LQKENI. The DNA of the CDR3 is TGTGCCAGCTCTGGACCGGAAAACGAGCAGTACTTC. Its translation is CASSGPENEQYF. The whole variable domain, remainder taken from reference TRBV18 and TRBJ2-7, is NAGVMQNPRHLVRRRGQEARLRCSPMKGHSHVYWYRQLPEEGLKFMVYLQKENIIDESGMPKERFSAEFPKEGPSILRIQQVVRGDSAAYFCASSGPENEQYFGPGTRLTVT.

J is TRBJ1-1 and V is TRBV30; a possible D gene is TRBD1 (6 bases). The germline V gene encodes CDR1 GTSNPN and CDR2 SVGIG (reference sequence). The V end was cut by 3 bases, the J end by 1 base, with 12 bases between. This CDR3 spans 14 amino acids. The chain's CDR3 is CAWRRGGGNTEAFF. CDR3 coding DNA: TGTGCCTGGAGGCGAGGGGGGGGGAACACTGAAGCTTTCTTT.

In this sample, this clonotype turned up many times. DNA of the CDR3: TGTGCCAGCTCGCTAACTGGGGAGACAGCTAACTATGGCTACACCTTC. The encoded protein is CASSLTGETANYGYTF. The chain links TRBV18 to TRBJ1-2; D possibly corresponds to TRBD1 (5 bases). Germline CDR1 is KGHSH and CDR2 is LQKENI. The CDR3 runs to 16 residues. Trimming took off 6 bases at V and 0 bases at J, with 17 bases between the two ends.